The 30 T cell receptor beta chains in this list originate from one sample, sequenced in a study of blood T cell repertoires in COVID-19. The repertoire was sequenced with immunoSEQ multiplex PCR; TCRdb's copy has only in-frame clones and lacks some. The sample holds under 150,000 clones, 65% to 85% seen once. What was sequenced was peripheral blood. These receptors were taken from a woman older than 75 with acute or convalescent COVID-19.

The gene calls are TRBV7-2 and TRBJ1-6; weak D call: TRBD1 (5 bases). The V end lost 4 bases, the J end lost 6 bases, and 13 bases lay between the germline ends. In germline, CDR1 is SGHTA, CDR2 FQGNSA. The CDR3 spans 15 residues. The CDR3 reads CASSSSAGSNSPLHF. The DNA of the CDR3 is TGTGCCAGCAGCTCTTCTGCAGGGTCTAATTCACCCCTCCACTTT.

For the CDR3, the DNA is TGTGCCAGCAGCCCGGGACAGGGTGAAGCTTTCTTT. This translates into CASSPGQGEAFF. The rearrangement links TRBV7-8 to TRBJ1-1, with 9 bases fitting TRBD1. The CDR3 sequence is 12 residues long. The germline V gene encodes CDR1 SGHVS and CDR2 FQNEAQ. After removal of 5 bases from V and 7 bases from J, the junction contained 2 bases not matched to a gene.

V usage is TRBV6-5 and J usage is TRBJ1-6, with TRBD1 identical over 7 bases. CDR1 MNHEY and CDR2 SVGAGI come from the germline V gene. V was clipped by 6 bases and J by 8 bases; unmatched bases: 7. The CDR3 covers 14 residues. CDR3 DNA sequence: TGTGCCAGCAGGCGACAGGGTGAACATTCACCCCTCCACTTT. Protein sequence: CASRRQGEHSPLHF.

The V call is TRBV5-1, the J call TRBJ1-2, with D perhaps matching TRBD1 (5 bases). Germline V gene lookup returns CDR1 SGHRS and CDR2 YFSETQ. Trimming removed 4 bases at V and 7 bases at J, with 20 bases between. The length of the CDR3 is 15 residues. Here the CDR3 DNA reads TGCGCCAGCAGCCCGAATGCGGGGCCCACGGGTGGCTACACCTTC. It codes for CASSPNAGPTGGYTF.

This chain uses TRBV18 with TRBJ2-3; 8 positions match TRBD1. The CDR3 is 18 residues long. CDR1 and CDR2 from the germline V gene are KGHSH and LQKENI. V lost 5 bases, J lost 1 base, and 14 bases stayed unmatched. CDR3 nucleotide sequence: TGTGCCAGCTCAAAGACAGGGGCTCAAGGGATGGGCACAGATACGCAGTATTTT. As protein: CASSKTGAQGMGTDTQYF.

CDR3 protein: CAWSREAGAYGYTF. The CDR3 DNA reads TGTGCCTGGAGTCGGGAGGCAGGGGCCTATGGCTACACCTTC. J is TRBJ1-2 and V is TRBV30, with TRBD1 as a possible D gene (6 bases). This CDR3 comprises 14 residues. The germline V and J ends were trimmed by 2 bases and 4 bases, with 14 bases remaining between them. Germline CDR1 and CDR2: GTSNPN and SVGIG (reference sequence).

This sequence joins TRBV5-4 and TRBJ2-1; 7 bases match TRBD1. The junction had 9 bases not matched to a gene; V was cut back by 1 base and J by 14 bases. This CDR3 has 13 amino acids. In germline, CDR1 is SGHNT, CDR2 YYREEE (reference sequence). CDR3 sequence (DNA): TGTGCCAGCAGCTTGCAAGGGGAGACAGGGAAGTTCTTC. It yields the protein CASSLQGETGKFF.

CDR3 protein: CASSSQGSYEQYF. In DNA form, the CDR3 reads TGTGCCAGCAGCTCACAGGGCTCCTACGAGCAGTACTTC. This chain uses TRBV7-2 with TRBJ2-7; D perhaps matches TRBD1 (6 bases). Trimming removed 4 bases at V and 0 bases at J, with 7 bases between. Germline lookup yields CDR1 SGHTA and CDR2 FQGNSA. The length of the CDR3 is 13 residues.

This chain connects TRBV6-5 to TRBJ2-7; the D gene is possibly TRBD1 (5 bases). Germline V CDR1 and CDR2: MNHEY, SVGAGI. The CDR3 consists of 15 residues. The ends were cut back, 6 bases at V and 0 bases at J, with 15 bases in the middle. CDR3 coding DNA: TGTGCCAGCAGCGCAACAGGCCGTAGCTCCTACGAGCAGTACTTC. This translates into CASSATGRSSYEQYF.

The rearrangement uses TRBV2 and TRBJ1-1; tentative D call: TRBD1 (5 bases). The CDR3 has 16 residues. Trimming pared 3 bases from V and 3 bases from J, leaving 17 bases between. In germline, CDR1 is SNHLY, CDR2 FYNNEI. The CDR3: CASSDVGGNRDTEAFF. CDR3 coding DNA: TGTGCCAGCAGTGACGTGGGGGGGAATCGGGACACTGAAGCTTTCTTT. Full variable domain (missing parts from reference TRBV2 and TRBJ1-1): EPEVTQTPSHQVTQMGQEVILRCVPISNHLYFYWYRQILGQKVEFLVSFYNNEISEKSEIFDDQFSVERPDGSNFTLKIRSTKLEDSAMYFCASSDVGGNRDTEAFFGQGTRLTVV.

The chain combines TRBV11-2 with TRBJ2-2, with TRBD1 matching 8 bases. Trimming removed 5 bases from V and 4 bases from J; junction bases left unmatched: 6. Germline lookup yields CDR1 SGHAT and CDR2 FQNNGV. CDR3 length: 15 amino acids. The CDR3 protein is CASSPGQGVTGELFF. The CDR3, as DNA: TGTGCCAGCAGCCCCGGACAGGGCGTCACCGGGGAGCTGTTTTTT. The variable domain in full, with the rest retrieved from reference TRBV11-2 and TRBJ2-2, is EAGVAQSPRYKIIEKRQSVAFWCNPISGHATLYWYQQILGQGPKLLIQFQNNGVVDDSQLPKDRFSAERLKGVDSTLKIQPAKLEDSAVYLCASSPGQGVTGELFFGEGSRLTVL.

CDR3: CASSLGTNPVLNTEAFF. The CDR3 DNA reads TGCGCCAGCAGCCTAGGGACAAATCCTGTTCTGAACACTGAAGCTTTCTTT. The chain uses TRBV5-1 and TRBJ1-1, with D perhaps TRBD1 (6 bases). This CDR3 is 17 amino acids long. V lost 4 bases, J lost 0 bases, and 19 bases lay in between. CDR1 is SGHRS, CDR2 YFSETQ, per germline.

V and J are TRBV5-5 and TRBJ1-4; 11 positions match TRBD1. Germline CDR1 and CDR2: SGHKS and YYEKEE (reference sequence). Trimming removed 4 bases from V and 3 bases from J; junction bases left unmatched: 5. The CDR3 spans 16 residues. The DNA of the CDR3 is TGTGCCAGCAGCCCCGGGACAGGGGGAGCTAATGAAAAACTGTTTTTT. Protein: CASSPGTGGANEKLFF.

The chain has TRBV19 and TRBJ2-7; 10 bases match TRBD1. V trimming: 3 bases; J trimming: 2 bases; junction bases outside the gene matches: 4. The CDR3 length is 15 residues. Germline V gene sequence: CDR1 LNHDA, CDR2 SQIVND (reference sequence). CDR3 coding DNA: TGTGCCAGTAGTATCAGGACAGGGGGTCCCTACGAGCAGTACTTC. Its protein is CASSIRTGGPYEQYF. The full variable domain, completed using reference TRBV19 and TRBJ2-7, is DGGITQSPKYLFRKEGQNVTLSCEQNLNHDAMYWYRQDPGQGLRLIYYSQIVNDFQKGDIAEGYSVSREKKESFPLTVTSAQKNPTAFYLCASSIRTGGPYEQYFGPGTRLTVT.

This chain links TRBV18 with TRBJ2-7; TRBD2 is a possible D gene (5 bases). CDR1 and CDR2 (germline): KGHSH, LQKENI. Trimming left V 5 bases short and J 3 bases short, with 14 bases between. This CDR3 has 14 amino acids. The CDR3 sequence: CASSAERTFYEQYF. Here the CDR3 DNA reads TGTGCCAGCTCAGCAGAGAGGACTTTCTACGAGCAGTACTTC.

V usage is TRBV7-2 and J usage is TRBJ2-3, with TRBD2 matching over 14 bases. The ends lost 1 base at V and 5 bases at J; junction bases unmatched: 8. Germline V gene lookup returns CDR1 SGHTA and CDR2 FQGNSA. The CDR3 has 18 residues. CDR3 residues: CASSLGRRLAGGLDTQYF. CDR3 in DNA: TGTGCCAGCAGCTTAGGTCGCAGACTAGCGGGAGGGTTAGATACGCAGTATTTT.

The chain uses TRBV6-5 and TRBJ1-6, with 7 bases fitting TRBD1. This CDR3 region has 14 residues. The germline V gene has CDR1 MNHEY and CDR2 SVGAGI. With 2 bases clipped from V and 11 bases from J, the junction kept 6 bases outside the gene matches. CDR3 DNA sequence: TGTGCCAGCAGTTACAGGGGGCGGGGGGCACCCCTCCACTTT. It specifies CASSYRGRGAPLHF.

The chain links TRBV9 to TRBJ1-4, with D possibly TRBD1 on 5 matching bases. The CDR3 consists of 16 residues. Germline V CDR1 and CDR2: SGDLS, YYNGEE. Between the trimmed V and J ends, which lost 2 bases and 0 bases, there was a span of 11 bases. The CDR3 coding sequence is TGTGCCAGCAGCGTGAGGCCGACAGCAACTAATGAAAAACTGTTTTTT. It encodes CASSVRPTATNEKLFF.

With regard to this clone: An end of the junction differs from the germline gene, which may be a read error. The genes are TRBV7-8 and TRBJ1-6; 10 bases are shared with TRBD1. Germline V gives CDR1 SGHVS, CDR2 FQNEAQ. The CDR3 runs 16 residues. DNA of the CDR3: TGTGCCACCAGCTGGGACAGGGGTCCGCCCGGCTCACCCCTCCACTTT. Amino acids: CATSWDRGPPGSPLHF.

The chain joins TRBV7-2 to TRBJ1-5; TRBD1 might be the D (5 bases). Trimming pared 1 base from V and 5 bases from J, leaving 12 bases between. Germline lookup yields CDR1 SGHTA and CDR2 FQGNSA. There are 15 residues in the CDR3. Here the CDR3 DNA reads TGTGCCAGCAGCTTAGTGGCAGGGTTGTATCAGCCCCAGCATTTT. This encodes CASSLVAGLYQPQHF.

J is TRBJ2-1 and V is TRBV19, with a possible D match to TRBD1 (7 bases). The germline CDR1 and CDR2 sequences are LNHDA and SQIVND (reference sequence). CDR3 size: 13 residues. V gave up 3 bases and J gave up 9 bases, with 12 bases separating them. CDR3 bases: TGTGCCAGTAGTATGTTCCAGGGGGGTGAGCAGTTCTTC. This codes for CASSMFQGGEQFF.

This chain uses TRBV7-2 with TRBJ2-5; 7 bases are a match to TRBD2. This CDR3 contains 15 residues. V was pared by 1 base and J by 5 bases, with 7 bases of the junction left unmatched. The germline V gene has CDR1 SGHTA and CDR2 FQGNSA. The CDR3 here is CASSLGGGRGETQYF. CDR3 in DNA: TGTGCCAGCAGCTTAGGGGGGGGACGAGGGGAGACCCAGTACTTC. The variable domain in full, with the rest retrieved from reference TRBV7-2 and TRBJ2-5, is GAGVSQSPSNKVTEKGKDVELRCDPISGHTALYWYRQSLGQGLEFLIYFQGNSAPDKSGLPSDRFSAERTGGSVSTLTIQRTQQEDSAVYLCASSLGGGRGETQYFGPGTRLLVL.

The chain carries TRBV19 and TRBJ1-1; TRBD1 might be the D (5 bases). The CDR3 spans 14 residues. The germline CDR1 and CDR2 sequences are LNHDA and SQIVND (reference sequence). V lost 5 bases and J lost 2, with 12 bases in between. The CDR3 loop is CASSQQDRNTEAFF. The CDR3 DNA is TGTGCCAGTAGTCAACAAGACAGAAACACTGAAGCTTTCTTT. The variable domain in full, with the rest retrieved from reference TRBV19 and TRBJ1-1, is DGGITQSPKYLFRKEGQNVTLSCEQNLNHDAMYWYRQDPGQGLRLIYYSQIVNDFQKGDIAEGYSVSREKKESFPLTVTSAQKNPTAFYLCASSQQDRNTEAFFGQGTRLTVV.

The V gene is TRBV19, the J gene TRBJ1-5; D is unresolved. V lost 7 bases, J lost 3 bases, and 16 bases lay in between. Germline CDR1 LNHDA, CDR2 SQIVND (reference sequence). The CDR3 is 15 amino acids. The CDR3 coding sequence is TGTGCCAGTAAGGACTCCTTGAGGGTCAATCAGCCCCAGCATTTT. Translating gives CASKDSLRVNQPQHF.

The chain links TRBV2 to TRBJ2-1; perhaps TRBD2 as D (6 bases). The CDR3 is made up of 14 amino acids. CDR1 and CDR2 from the germline V gene are SNHLY and FYNNEI. V gave up 4 bases and J gave up 10 bases, with 17 bases separating them. CDR3 amino acids: CASSAAGPTMEQFF. In DNA form, the CDR3 reads TGTGCCAGCAGTGCTGCGGGGCCTACTATGGAGCAGTTCTTC.

The J gene is TRBJ2-1, the V gene TRBV3-1 (or the pseudogene TRBV3-2); D remains unclear. This CDR3 has 13 residues. Germline V gene data show CDR1 as LGHDT and CDR2 as YNNKEL (reference sequence). V dropped 1 base and J dropped 8 bases, with 9 bases sitting between them. The DNA for the CDR3 is TGTGCCAGCAGCCAAGTCTTCGTCGATGAGCAGTTCTTC. As protein: CASSQVFVDEQFF.

The chain couples TRBV27 to TRBJ1-1; TRBD1 agrees at 9 bases. CDR3 length equals 13 residues. Trimming removed 5 bases from V and 6 bases from J; junction bases left unmatched: 4. Germline CDR1 reads MNHEY; CDR2 reads SMNVEV (reference sequence). The DNA of the CDR3 is TGTGCCAGCAGTCGGACAGGGGAGGCTGAAGCTTTCTTT. Protein product: CASSRTGEAEAFF.

The chain employs TRBV11-2 and TRBJ2-7; 8 bases are a match to TRBD1. With V trimmed by 5 bases and J by 0 bases, 15 bases remained unmatched. The length of the CDR3 is 18 residues. Germline CDR1 is SGHAT and CDR2 is FQNNGV. This chain's CDR3 is CASSPNRRTGKISYEQYF. The CDR3 DNA reads as TGTGCCAGCAGCCCCAACCGACGGACAGGGAAAATCTCCTACGAGCAGTACTTC.

This clone appeared once. The chain couples TRBV5-6 to TRBJ2-2; 13 nucleotides agree with TRBD2. V dropped 4 bases and J dropped 3; count of bases not matched to a gene: 6. There are 17 residues in the CDR3. CDR1 and CDR2 from the germline V gene are SGHDT and YYEEEE. As DNA, the CDR3 is TGTGCCAGCAGCGGACTCGGACTAGCGGGAGACACCGGGGAGCTGTTTTTT. Residues: CASSGLGLAGDTGELFF. The complete variable domain, with remaining parts taken from reference TRBV5-6 and TRBJ2-2, reads DAGVTQSPTHLIKTRGQQVTLRCSPKSGHDTVSWYQQALGQGPQFIFQYYEEEERQRGNFPDRFSGHQFPNYSSELNVNALLLGDSALYLCASSGLGLAGDTGELFFGEGSRLTVL.

J is TRBJ1-2 and V is TRBV29-1, with 7 bases matching TRBD1. J was trimmed by 8 bases and V by 3 bases; bases with no gene match: 9. The germline gives CDR1 SQVTM, CDR2 ANQGSEA. This CDR3 spans 13 amino acids. The CDR3 here is CSVESQGVGGYTF. The CDR3 DNA sequence: TGCAGCGTTGAGAGTCAGGGGGTAGGAGGCTACACCTTC.